What follows are 27 T cell receptor beta chains derived from one specimen sequenced in a study of shared clonotypes between healthy human individuals. The table came from immunoSEQ multiplex PCR; TCRdb's copy has only in-frame clones and leaves some out. The sample has some 2,000,000 clones; about 95% are singletons. As defined, naive CD8 cells were CD45RO-negative and positively selected for CCR7, with terminally differentiated effector memory CD45RA+ cells excluded. Input material: naive CD8+ T cells sorted from blood. These receptors were collected from a man aged 18-30 years in good health.

The chain couples TRBV5-1 to TRBJ2-6; TRBD2 matches 7 bases. The CDR3 sequence is 17 residues long. Losses at the gene ends were 3 bases for V and 0 bases for J; bases not matched to a gene: 6. CDR1 and CDR2 from the germline V gene are SGHRS and YFSETQ. For the CDR3, the DNA is TGCGCCAGCAGCTGGGAGGGCCGTCTCTCTGGGGCCAACGTCCTGACTTTC. It encodes CASSWEGRLSGANVLTF.

This clone was observed a handful of times. The chain employs TRBV5-1 and TRBJ1-1, with 7 bases identical to TRBD1. Looked up from germline, CDR1 is SGHRS and CDR2 is YFSETQ. This CDR3 is 12 amino acids long. Germline trimming cut 6 bases from V and 7 bases from J; bases unmatched to any gene: 6. CDR3 residues: CASKTGVGEAFF. In DNA, the CDR3 is TGCGCCAGCAAAACAGGGGTGGGTGAAGCTTTCTTT.

Concerning this clone itself: Relative to the germline gene, one junction end is altered; a read error may explain this. For the CDR3, the DNA is TGTGCCAGCAGCGCCGGAGGGGAGGACGGGCAGCTGTTTTTT. Its translation is CASSAGGEDGQLFF. V gene TRBV9 combines with J gene TRBJ2-2; D is perhaps TRBD2 (6 bases). The CDR3 has 14 residues. From germline, CDR1 is SGDLS and CDR2 YYNGEE.

The chain has TRBV20-1 and TRBJ2-7; 8 bases line up with TRBD1. J was trimmed by 0 bases and V by 8 bases; bases with no gene match: 0. The CDR3 consists of 11 residues. Looked up from germline, CDR1 is DFQATT and CDR2 is SNEGSKA (reference sequence). CDR3 in DNA: TGCAGTACAGGGGGCTCCTACGAGCAGTACTTC. Translation: CSTGGSYEQYF.

This clone was found once. This chain links TRBV5-1 with TRBJ2-7; 8 bases map to TRBD1. The CDR3 sequence is 16 residues long. V gave up 0 bases and J gave up 3 bases; unmatched junction bases: 8. Germline loops: CDR1 SGHRS, CDR2 YFSETQ. The CDR3 nucleotides are TGCGCCAGCAGCTTGGCCGACGACAGGGGCTTCTACGAGCAGTACTTC. Its translation: CASSLADDRGFYEQYF.

J is TRBJ2-1 and V is TRBV7-8; 10 bases are a match to TRBD2. CDR1 and CDR2 (germline): SGHVS, FQNEAQ. Losses at the gene ends were 0 bases for V and 2 bases for J; bases not matched to a gene: 7. The CDR3 is 18 residues long. For the CDR3, the DNA is TGTGCCAGCAGCTTAGCCCTAGCGGGGGACCAAACCTACAATGAGCAGTTCTTC. Protein sequence: CASSLALAGDQTYNEQFF.

The chain has TRBV11-2 and TRBJ1-1; 8 nucleotides line up with TRBD1. CDR1 is SGHAT and CDR2 is FQNNGV in the germline V gene. V trimming: 5 bases; J trimming: 2 bases; junction bases outside the gene matches: 7. There are 15 residues in the CDR3. The CDR3, as DNA: TGTGCCAGCAGCGATCCGACAGGGGTAAACACTGAAGCTTTCTTT. Its translation: CASSDPTGVNTEAFF.

This rearrangement joins TRBV9 to TRBJ1-4; TRBD1 might be the D (5 bases). Germline CDR1 SGDLS, CDR2 YYNGEE. V was pared by 4 bases and J by 3 bases, with 16 bases between. The CDR3 has 16 amino acids. The CDR3 loop is CASSPRGRGPNEKLFF. DNA for the CDR3: TGTGCCAGCAGCCCCCGGGGAAGGGGACCTAATGAAAAACTGTTTTTT. Filled out from reference TRBV9 and TRBJ1-4, the complete variable domain reads DSGVTQTPKHLITATGQRVTLRCSPRSGDLSVYWYQQSLDQGLQFLIQYYNGEERAKGNILERFSAQQFPDLHSELNLSSLELGDSALYFCASSPRGRGPNEKLFFGSGTQLSVL.

Only one count was recorded for this clone. This chain connects TRBV2 to TRBJ2-7, with D perhaps matching TRBD1 (5 bases). This CDR3 has 15 residues. Germline loops: CDR1 SNHLY, CDR2 FYNNEI. Trimming cost V 7 bases and J 0 bases, with 16 bases left between them. The DNA of the CDR3 is TGTGCCAGCACTGATTCAGACAGTAGCTCCTACGAGCAGTACTTC. It codes for CASTDSDSSSYEQYF.

A remark on this clone: The sample has other DNA sequences that encode this CDR3 too. The CDR3 here is CASSFGISYEQYF. CDR3 bases: TGTGCCAGCAGTTTTGGCATCTCCTACGAGCAGTACTTC. The chain couples TRBV27 to TRBJ2-7; D remains ambiguous. The germline V gene encodes CDR1 MNHEY and CDR2 SMNVEV (reference sequence). Between the trimmed V and J ends, which lost 3 bases and 0 bases, there was a span of 6 bases. CDR3 length: 13 amino acids.

This clone was found a few times. In the same sample, other DNA sequences code for this CDR3. This sequence joins TRBV9 and TRBJ2-7; TRBD1 aligns across 8 bases. With V trimmed by 4 bases and J by 3 bases, 3 bases remained unmatched. Germline lookup yields CDR1 SGDLS and CDR2 YYNGEE. The CDR3 is 13 residues long. In DNA form, the CDR3 reads TGTGCCAGCAGCCCCGGACAGGGCTACGAGCAGTACTTC. Protein sequence: CASSPGQGYEQYF. Using reference TRBV9 and TRBJ2-7 for the parts outside the CDR3, the full variable domain is DSGVTQTPKHLITATGQRVTLRCSPRSGDLSVYWYQQSLDQGLQFLIQYYNGEERAKGNILERFSAQQFPDLHSELNLSSLELGDSALYFCASSPGQGYEQYFGPGTRLTVT.

This chain joins TRBV7-2 and TRBJ2-7; 7 nucleotides agree with TRBD1. Germline V CDR1 and CDR2: SGHTA, FQGNSA. The CDR3 runs 14 residues. V lost 2 bases and J lost 3; bases outside the gene matches: 4. The CDR3 spells CASSLIGTVYEQYF. The DNA of the CDR3 is TGTGCCAGCAGCTTAATAGGGACAGTCTACGAGCAGTACTTC.

The gene calls are TRBV7-3 and TRBJ1-3, with TRBD1 as a possible D gene (5 bases). This CDR3 has 15 residues. The germline CDR1 and CDR2 sequences are SGHTA and FQGTGA. Deletions cut 2 bases from V and 8 bases from J, with 16 bases between. CDR3 sequence: CASSLAGSHGDTIYF. DNA of the CDR3: TGTGCCAGCAGCTTAGCAGGGAGTCACGGGGACACCATATATTTT.

As to this clone: This sample also contains other DNA sequences that code for the same CDR3. The chain combines TRBV27 with TRBJ1-5; D call uncertain. The CDR3 sequence is 14 residues long. Germline V gene data show CDR1 as MNHEY and CDR2 as SMNVEV (reference sequence). The germline V and J ends were trimmed by 3 bases and 0 bases, with 6 bases remaining between them. The CDR3 region is CASSLGYSNQPQHF. DNA for the CDR3: TGTGCCAGCAGTTTGGGTTATAGCAATCAGCCCCAGCATTTT.

This clone was observed a single time. This sequence joins TRBV11-3 and TRBJ1-1; D might be TRBD1 (5 bases). The V gene lost 5 bases and the J gene lost 4 bases, with 8 bases spanning the gap. Germline loops: CDR1 SGHNT, CDR2 YENEEA. CDR3 length equals 12 residues. The CDR3 DNA follows: TGTGCCAGCAGCGAGGGGAGCACTGAAGCTTTCTTT. Translated, it gives CASSEGSTEAFF.

The V gene is TRBV9, the J gene TRBJ1-2, with a possible D match to TRBD1 (5 bases). The CDR3 is 16 residues long. V dropped 4 bases and J dropped 1 base, with 17 bases sitting between them. CDR1 is SGDLS and CDR2 is YYNGEE in the germline V gene. This chain's CDR3 is CASSISRDGDNYGYTF. The CDR3 nucleotides read TGTGCCAGCAGCATTTCCCGGGACGGAGATAACTATGGCTACACCTTC.

The V and J genes are TRBV27 and TRBJ2-7, with D possibly TRBD1 on 6 matching bases. There are 14 residues in the CDR3. CDR1 and CDR2 (germline): MNHEY, SMNVEV (reference sequence). Trimming shortened V by 6 bases and J by 2 bases, and 14 bases separated the two germline ends. This CDR3 is CASSRGTSTYEQYF. CDR3 coding DNA: TGTGCCAGCAGCCGAGGGACAAGTACCTACGAGCAGTACTTC.

V and J are TRBV27 and TRBJ1-5; TRBD1 might be the D (6 bases). CDR1 and CDR2 from the germline V gene are MNHEY and SMNVEV (reference sequence). Trimming cost V 1 base and J 2 bases, with 9 bases left between them. This CDR3 region has 15 residues. CDR3 nucleotide sequence: TGTGCCAGCAGTTTATTATCAGGGGGCAATCAGCCCCAGCATTTT. It yields the protein CASSLLSGGNQPQHF.

This chain joins TRBV7-2 and TRBJ1-6; no clear D. The CDR3 consists of 14 residues. Germline CDR1 reads SGHTA; CDR2 reads FQGNSA. V shed 3 bases and J shed 6 bases, with 9 bases lying between them. DNA of the CDR3: TGTGCCAGCAGCTTCGAGGGCTCTAATTCACCCCTCCACTTT. This codes for CASSFEGSNSPLHF.

V and J are TRBV10-3 and TRBJ1-1; D not resolved. CDR1 is ENHRY and CDR2 is SYGVKD in the germline V gene. CDR3 length: 11 amino acids. CDR3 DNA: TGTGCAACGCGAGTGGGCTCTGAAGCTTTCTTT. Its protein is CATRVGSEAFF.

The V gene is TRBV5-1, the J gene TRBJ2-5, with unresolved D. This CDR3 region has 14 residues. The V gene's germline CDR1 is SGHRS and CDR2 YFSETQ. Trimming removed 1 base at V and 2 bases at J, with 9 bases between. In DNA form, the CDR3 reads TGCGCCAGCAGCTTGTCTGGCAGGCAAGAGACCCAGTACTTC. It yields the protein CASSLSGRQETQYF.

This clone has just one count. The CDR3 coding sequence is TGTGCCAGCACACCGGACCCCTACACAGATACGCAGTATTTT. Its protein is CASTPDPYTDTQYF. This chain connects TRBV9 to TRBJ2-3, with unresolved D. Germline CDR1 and CDR2: SGDLS and YYNGEE. The CDR3 loop spans 14 amino acids. The V end was cut by 6 bases, the J end by 2 bases, with 13 bases between.

This chain connects TRBV5-4 to TRBJ1-2; 8 positions match TRBD1. CDR1 is SGHNT, CDR2 YYREEE, per germline (reference sequence). Trimming removed 1 base from V and 8 bases from J; junction bases left unmatched: 10. The CDR3 runs to 15 residues. This chain's CDR3 is CASSLRQGADEGYTF. Here the CDR3 DNA reads TGTGCCAGCAGCTTGAGGCAGGGGGCGGATGAGGGCTACACCTTC.

The chain recombines TRBV5-1 with TRBJ2-1, with 7 bases aligning to TRBD2. The V gene's germline CDR1 is SGHRS and CDR2 YFSETQ. The CDR3 sequence is 14 residues long. With 6 bases clipped from V and 8 bases from J, the junction kept 11 bases outside the gene matches. CDR3 amino acids: CASNSGLESYEQFF. For the CDR3, the DNA is TGCGCCAGCAACTCAGGACTAGAAAGCTATGAGCAGTTCTTC.

The chain combines TRBV19 with TRBJ1-4; a possible D gene is TRBD1 (5 bases). The CDR3 runs to 15 residues. Germline V gives CDR1 LNHDA, CDR2 SQIVND (reference sequence). V was pared by 1 base and J by 5 bases, with 11 bases between. CDR3 DNA: TGTGCCAGTAGTATAGGGGGACGGGAAAATGAAAAACTGTTTTTT. Translation: CASSIGGRENEKLFF.

The V gene is TRBV13, the J gene TRBJ2-7; 7 bases are shared with TRBD2. The CDR3 has 15 residues. Germline trimming cut 5 bases from V and 5 bases from J; bases unmatched to any gene: 12. Germline lookup yields CDR1 PRHDT and CDR2 FYEKMQ (reference sequence). In DNA, the CDR3 is TGTGCCAGCAGCCTAAGGGGCGGGGCGGGGGACGAGCAGTACTTC. The encoded protein is CASSLRGGAGDEQYF.

For the CDR3, the DNA is TGCGCCAGCAGCTTGGGGGGCGCGGACACTGAAGCTTTCTTT. Amino acids: CASSLGGADTEAFF. J is TRBJ1-1 and V is TRBV5-1; D is perhaps TRBD1 (5 bases). The CDR3 length is 14 residues. The V end lost 0 bases, the J end lost 3 bases, and 9 bases lay between the germline ends. Looked up from germline, CDR1 is SGHRS and CDR2 is YFSETQ. The whole variable domain, filled in from reference TRBV5-1 and TRBJ1-1, reads KAGVTQTPRYLIKTRGQQVTLSCSPISGHRSVSWYQQTPGQGLQFLFEYFSETQRNKGNFPGRFSGRQFSNSRSEMNVSTLELGDSALYLCASSLGGADTEAFFGQGTRLTVV.